These 17 T cell receptor beta chains were sequenced from one sample in a study of molecular identifiers for immune sequencing clone quantification. One entry per CDR3 protein results from TCRdb running MiXCR on the PCR reads. The sample shows more than 450,000 distinct CDR3 sequences, approximately 25% of them seen only once. Material: naive CD8+ T cells from blood, with Jurkat cell RNA spiked in. Subset in this sample: FACS-sorted CD8+CD4-CCR7+CD45RA+ naive T cells. These receptors were taken from a human donor in good health. Some libraries in this study had Jurkat cell RNA spiked in.

This clonotype was seen many times. The rearrangement joins TRBV7-6 to TRBJ2-3; D gene ambiguous. The CDR3 consists of 17 residues. Germline assignment: CDR1 SGHVS and CDR2 FNYEAQ. The V and J ends lost 2 bases and 0 bases respectively, with 15 bases between them. CDR3: CASSLLGKGRSTDTQYF. The CDR3 DNA follows: TGTGCCAGCAGCTTACTCGGAAAAGGCCGAAGCACAGATACGCAGTATTTT.

The rearrangement uses TRBV9 and TRBJ2-1; 10 nucleotides agree with TRBD2. Trimming took 3 bases from V and 4 from J; bases not matched to a gene: 4. The germline V gene encodes CDR1 SGDLS and CDR2 YYNGEE. The CDR3 is 15 residues long. Here the CDR3 reads CASSGTSGAYNEQFF. CDR3 nucleotides: TGTGCCAGCAGCGGAACTAGCGGGGCTTACAATGAGCAGTTCTTC. Combining the CDR3 with reference TRBV9 and TRBJ2-1 gives the whole variable domain DSGVTQTPKHLITATGQRVTLRCSPRSGDLSVYWYQQSLDQGLQFLIQYYNGEERAKGNILERFSAQQFPDLHSELNLSSLELGDSALYFCASSGTSGAYNEQFFGPGTRLTVL.

This clonotype was recorded only once. With a much larger clone just one base away, this may be a read error. The missing conserved phenylalanine or tryptophan at the end of this CDR3 makes a read error likely. This rearrangement joins TRBV7-3 to TRBJ1-1; 7 nucleotides align to TRBD1. The CDR3 runs to 14 residues. CDR1 and CDR2 from the germline V gene are SGHTA and FQGTGA. J lost 8 bases, V lost 5 bases, and 11 bases had no gene match. The CDR3 bases are TGTGCCAGCAGCCCAGACGGGACAGCTGGGGAAGCTTTCCTT. Residues: CASSPDGTAGEAFL.

Many counts were recorded for this clonotype. This chain joins TRBV7-6 and TRBJ2-5; D gene unclear. This CDR3 has 14 residues. Trimming left V 1 base short and J 2 bases short, with 8 bases between. Germline CDR1 is SGHVS and CDR2 is FNYEAQ. CDR3 residues: CASSLEAIQETQYF. CDR3 in DNA: TGTGCCAGCAGCTTAGAAGCGATACAAGAGACCCAGTACTTC.

This clonotype was seen only a few times. The chain combines TRBV4-3 with TRBJ2-4; 8 bases map to TRBD2. There are 17 residues in the CDR3. Per germline, CDR1 LGHNA and CDR2 YSLEER. J gave up 8 bases and V 0 bases, and 12 bases lay outside the gene matches. The CDR3 is CASSQDLEGSGRYIQYF. Written as DNA, the CDR3 is TGCGCCAGCAGCCAAGATCTGGAAGGGAGCGGGAGATACATTCAGTACTTC.

Many counts were recorded for this clonotype. The V and J genes are TRBV6-5 and TRBJ2-6; no reliable D call. With 2 bases removed from V and 3 bases from J, the gap between germline ends came to 8 bases. Germline-derived CDR1 and CDR2 are MNHEY and SVGAGI. This CDR3 region has 15 residues. CDR3 DNA: TGTGCCAGCAGTTACGTGGCATATGGGGCCAACGTCCTGACTTTC. Translated: CASSYVAYGANVLTF.

This clonotype came up once. The rearrangement links TRBV5-1 to TRBJ2-7; 9 bases line up with TRBD2. The CDR3 sequence is 15 residues long. The germline gives CDR1 SGHRS, CDR2 YFSETQ. The V and J ends lost 10 bases and 4 bases, in that order; junction bases with no gene match: 15. DNA for the CDR3: TGCGCCGGCAACCTGGGGGGACTAGCAGGATACGAGCAGTACTTC. This gives the protein CAGNLGGLAGYEQYF.

The chain uses TRBV30 and TRBJ1-2; D remains unclear. The CDR3 runs 13 residues. V dropped 3 bases and J dropped 0 bases, with 8 bases sitting between them. Germline V gene lookup returns CDR1 GTSNPN and CDR2 SVGIG (reference sequence). The CDR3 loop reads CAWRPGANYGYTF. CDR3 nucleotides: TGTGCCTGGAGGCCAGGAGCTAACTATGGCTACACCTTC.

The chain is built from TRBV5-1 and TRBJ2-1; TRBD1 matches 7 bases. The germline CDR1 and CDR2 sequences are SGHRS and YFSETQ. The CDR3 has 14 residues. V dropped 4 bases and J dropped 6; count of bases not matched to a gene: 7. The CDR3 sequence is CASSRDSGFNEQFF. The CDR3 DNA follows: TGCGCCAGCAGCCGGGACAGCGGTTTCAATGAGCAGTTCTTC.

Many counts were recorded for this clonotype. This chain links TRBV25-1 with TRBJ2-5; a possible D gene is TRBD2 (5 bases). The germline V gene encodes CDR1 MGHDK and CDR2 SYGVNS. V lost 7 bases and J lost 4, with 22 bases in between. The CDR3 is 16 amino acids. The CDR3 nucleotides are TGTGCCAGCACTCCGCCCGACACTCCGGGAATAGAGACCCAGTACTTC. This codes for CASTPPDTPGIETQYF. Combining the CDR3 with reference TRBV25-1 and TRBJ2-5 gives the whole variable domain EADIYQTPRYLVIGTGKKITLECSQTMGHDKMYWYQQDPGMELHLIHYSYGVNSTEKGDLSSESTVSRIRTEHFPLTLESARPSHTSQYLCASTPPDTPGIETQYFGPGTRLLVL.

Regarding this clonotype: With a much larger clone just one base away, this may be a read error. This chain uses TRBV30 with TRBJ2-7; the D is unclear. With 2 bases removed from V and 5 bases from J, the gap between germline ends came to 13 bases. Per germline, CDR1 GTSNPN and CDR2 SVGIG (reference sequence). The length of the CDR3 is 13 residues. The CDR3 sequence is CAWSILKGHEQYF. In DNA form, the CDR3 reads TGTGCCTGGAGTATACTGAAAGGGCACGAGCAGTACTTC.

The V gene is TRBV29-1, the J gene TRBJ2-7, with no clear D. This CDR3 is 12 amino acids long. V was shortened by 7 bases and J by 2 bases, with 12 bases between the two germline ends. Germline values: CDR1 SQVTM, CDR2 ANQGSEA. CDR3: CSAATAPYEQYF. CDR3 coding DNA: TGCAGCGCCGCCACGGCTCCCTACGAGCAGTACTTC.

This clonotype was seen more than once but under ten times. V is TRBV4-3 and J is TRBJ2-7, with D perhaps assigned TRBD1 or TRBD2 (7 bases each). The CDR3 contains 15 residues. The germline V gene encodes CDR1 LGHNA and CDR2 YSLEER. V lost 1 base, J lost 2 bases, and 12 bases lay in between. CDR3 sequence: CASSQAQGGTYEQYF. CDR3 sequence (DNA): TGCGCCAGCAGCCAAGCCCAGGGGGGGACCTACGAGCAGTACTTC.

V usage is TRBV13 and J usage is TRBJ2-7; tentative D call: TRBD2 (6 bases). The CDR3 spans 15 residues. With 2 bases removed from V and 9 bases from J, the gap between germline ends came to 20 bases. CDR1 is PRHDT and CDR2 is FYEKMQ in the germline V gene (reference sequence). The CDR3 sequence: CASSLSGTGSSGQYF. The CDR3 DNA sequence: TGTGCCAGCAGCTTATCCGGGACTGGGAGTTCGGGGCAGTACTTC.

This clonotype was picked up a small number of times. This chain uses TRBV7-9 with TRBJ2-7, with TRBD2 identical over 7 bases. CDR1 and CDR2 (germline): SEHNR, FQNEAQ (reference sequence). The CDR3 is made up of 13 amino acids. The ends lost 2 bases at V and 3 bases at J; junction bases unmatched: 1. The CDR3 spells CASSLRDYYEQYF. In DNA, the CDR3 is TGTGCCAGCAGCTTACGGGACTACTACGAGCAGTACTTC.

The rearrangement joins TRBV5-4 to TRBJ1-4; D uncertain. The V end lost 4 bases, the J end lost 1 base, and 5 bases lay between the germline ends. CDR3 length equals 13 residues. Germline values: CDR1 SGHNT, CDR2 YYREEE (reference sequence). The CDR3 DNA is TGTGCCAGCAGCCATGAAACTAATGAAAAACTGTTTTTT. Translated, it gives CASSHETNEKLFF.

This clonotype was recorded at least ten times. The chain links TRBV20-1 to TRBJ2-7, with D perhaps TRBD2 (6 bases). Trimming cost V 2 bases and J 0 bases, with 8 bases left between them. The CDR3 consists of 13 residues. From germline, CDR1 is DFQATT and CDR2 SNEGSKA (reference sequence). DNA of the CDR3: TGCAGTGCTAGATCCGGGAGCTCCTACGAGCAGTACTTC. Translation gives CSARSGSSYEQYF.